This TCR beta chain was observed in a study of blood T cell repertoires in COVID-19. Germline assignment: CDR1 MNHEY and CDR2 SVGAGI. V shed 4 bases and J shed 4 bases, with 10 bases lying between them. CDR3 length: 14 amino acids. This clone was observed a handful of times. Some clones are missing from TCRdb's copy, which holds only in-frame ones; the method was immunoSEQ multiplex PCR. The sample has roughly 200,000 clones, around 80% seen once; the top ten hold around 30%. The chain recombines TRBV6-5 with TRBJ2-2; D perhaps matches TRBD2 (5 bases). The sample was peripheral blood. The sequence derives from a man between 40 and 49 years old with acute or convalescent COVID-19. This chain's CDR3 is CASSSRGPTGELFF. For the CDR3, the DNA is TGTGCCAGCAGTTCCCGCGGGCCCACCGGGGAGCTGTTTTTT.